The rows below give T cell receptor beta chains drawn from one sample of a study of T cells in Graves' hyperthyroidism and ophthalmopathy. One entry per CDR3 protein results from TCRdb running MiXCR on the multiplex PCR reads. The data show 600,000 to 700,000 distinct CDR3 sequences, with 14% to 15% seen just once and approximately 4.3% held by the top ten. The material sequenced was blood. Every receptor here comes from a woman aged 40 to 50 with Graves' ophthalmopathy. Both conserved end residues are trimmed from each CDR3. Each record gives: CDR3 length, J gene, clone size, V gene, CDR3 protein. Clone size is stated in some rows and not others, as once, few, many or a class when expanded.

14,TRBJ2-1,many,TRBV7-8,ASSLEASAIYNEQF
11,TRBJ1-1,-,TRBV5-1,ASSLNRNNEAF
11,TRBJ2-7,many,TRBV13,ASSPGSPPEQY
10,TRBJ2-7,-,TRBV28,ASRGRAREQY
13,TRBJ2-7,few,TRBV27,ASSGLAGLPYEQY
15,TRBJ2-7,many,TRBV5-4,ASSLGLAGVSTYEQY
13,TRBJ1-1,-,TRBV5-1,ASSLGPFGDTEAF
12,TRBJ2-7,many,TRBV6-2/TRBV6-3,ASSHTGGKGEQY
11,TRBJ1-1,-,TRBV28,ASARRREAEAF
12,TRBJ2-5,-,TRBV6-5,ASSYGDRGKTQY
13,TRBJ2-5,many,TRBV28,ASSLPGTGRKTQY
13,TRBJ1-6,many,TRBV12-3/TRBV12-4,ASSLVGGDNSPLH
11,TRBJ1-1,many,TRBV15,ATSRDPTGEAF
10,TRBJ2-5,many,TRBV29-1,SVGEGGQTQY
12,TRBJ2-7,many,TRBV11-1,ASSPRDRAFEQY
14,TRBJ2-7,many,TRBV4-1,ASSQARGGSSYEQY
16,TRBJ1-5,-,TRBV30,AWSVPTSRQGFGQPQH
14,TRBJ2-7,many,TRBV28,ASSLFPGQGRKEQY
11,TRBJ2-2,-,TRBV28,ASGLGGTGELF
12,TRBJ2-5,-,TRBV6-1,ASIPSGPPETQY
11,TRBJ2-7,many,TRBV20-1,SARDSDSYEQY
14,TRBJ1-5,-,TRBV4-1,ASSQAQVLSNQPQH
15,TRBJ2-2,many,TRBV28,ASSPDPADTFPGELF
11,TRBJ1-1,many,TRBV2,AGGTGLNTEAF
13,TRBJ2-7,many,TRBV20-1,SATDPVLAGYEQY
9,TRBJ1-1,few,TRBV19,AAGRGTEAF
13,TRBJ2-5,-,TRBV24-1,ATSEPNRGIKTQY
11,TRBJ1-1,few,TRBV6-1,ASSEWQLLEAF
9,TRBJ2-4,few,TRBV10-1,ASSAGGIQY
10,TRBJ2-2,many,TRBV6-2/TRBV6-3,ASSPWGGELF
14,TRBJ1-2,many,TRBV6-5,ASSYLDGQGAYGYT
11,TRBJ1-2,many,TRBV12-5,ASGLVGGRGYT
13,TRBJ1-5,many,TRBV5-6,ASSSGTGSGQPQH
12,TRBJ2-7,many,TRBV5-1,ASSVSGGSYEQY
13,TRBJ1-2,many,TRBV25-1,ASSESIRAHYGYT
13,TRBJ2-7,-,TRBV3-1,ASRSSNRSPHEQY
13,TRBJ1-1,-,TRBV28,ASSFPTVVGTEAF
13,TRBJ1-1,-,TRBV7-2,ASSLAGQQNTEAF
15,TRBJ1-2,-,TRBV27,ASSLRRGQGRGGGYT
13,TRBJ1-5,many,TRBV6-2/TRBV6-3,AIGQVLTGNQPQH
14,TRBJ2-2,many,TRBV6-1,ASSRPSSGLTGELF
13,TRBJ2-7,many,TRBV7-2,ASSLSAGGSGEQY
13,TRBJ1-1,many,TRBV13,ASSKSGYLGTEAF
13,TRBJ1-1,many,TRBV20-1,SARNHPDRNTEAF
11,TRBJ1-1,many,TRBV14,ASSQGVRTEAF
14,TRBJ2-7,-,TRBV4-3,ASSQEWMGHSYEQY
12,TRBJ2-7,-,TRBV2,ASRWDRITYEQY
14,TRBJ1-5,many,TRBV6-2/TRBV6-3,ASSPNPDRVAQPQH